Sequencing of this T cell receptor beta chain was carried out in a study of T cell responses to AZD1222 COVID-19 vaccine (dated by TCRdb to 2020 to 2023). Study-level background: AZD1222 recipients whose second dose came at about 4 weeks and those whose second dose came at about 12 weeks were combined into one group, since spike-specific TCR depth and breadth did not differ between the two schedules. A total of just over 230 trial participants underwent TCR sequencing, of whom under 220 had received two doses of AZD1222 and about 25 had received two doses of the MenACWY control vaccine. Trial participants were enrolled by age into subgroups of 18-55, 56-69 and 70-plus years, and around 150, 29 and 61 TCR-sequenced participants, respectively, were included in these subgroups. Study-wide conclusions, independent of this receptor: The whole spike protein was spanned by vaccine-associated CD4 TCRs, and dominant responses were seen in regions 160-218 and 743-854. In the small 56-69-year group, the increase in depth fell short of significance, most likely because of low power. Epitopes outside the regions mutated in the B.1.351 and B.1.1.7 variants were reportedly recognized by nearly half of the unique spike-specific TCRs. Participants were mostly white British and included more females than males, and it was suggested by the authors that clonal diversity may have been underestimated. Because no day 14 peak-response samples were available, the repertoires could be characterized only after the peak T cell response. Conclusions about previously exposed vaccinees were limited because only six AZD1222 recipients were SARS-CoV-2 seropositive at baseline. A significant rise in spike-specific TCR breadth and depth was observed after two AZD1222 doses relative to day 0 and relative to MenACWY recipients.

The CDR3 regions of human TCRbeta chains were analyzed by immunosequencing. On the authors' methods: TCRs in the repertoires were matched against a reference library of SARS-CoV-2-specific TCRs that had been generated with the MIRA antigen-specificity platform. Breadth was defined as the fraction of unique TCRs that were SARS-CoV-2-associated, and depth was defined as the fraction of total T cells that were SARS-CoV-2-associated. Using the MIRA data, each spike-specific TCR was assigned both to the spike region to which the TCR was reactive and to a CD4 or CD8 class. Log10-transformed breadth and depth values were compared by one-way ANOVA with Sidak's multiple comparisons tests. TCRdb obtained this table from immuneACCESS and retained in-frame rearrangements with V and J assigned. These tables miss some clones; where compared with another copy, unresolved V genes account for less than half of the shortfall, and the remainder is unexplained. That table furnishes V, J and clone size, whereas the DNA furnished D and trimming. This sample has more than 70,000 clones in its table, and around 84% of those were observed once. The ten largest clonotypes hold about an eighth of the sample.

Turning to this clone: Its recognized antigen is unknown. No much larger clonotype is one base removed from it; base qualities were not supplied.

The intended sense of this specimen's time point label: baseline before first vaccination. Vaccinee samples came from UK trials COV001 and COV002, including a single-blind randomized controlled phase 2/3 trial of AZD1222 (ChAdOx1 nCoV-19) in healthy adults. For TCRbeta chain sequencing, PBMC samples from trial participants were taken at day 0 and at day 28 after the second dose. Specimen: peripheral blood, collected on day 0 of AZD1222 vaccination. This clonotype originated in an adult in good health.

The sequence in DNA is TGTGCCAGCAAGGTCCGGGTAGGGAGGGATCAGCCCCAGCATTTT. This sequence encodes CASKVRVGRDQPQHF. The chain employs TRBV28 and TRBJ1-5, with no reliable assignment of the D segment. CDR1 and CDR2 (MDHEN, SYDVKM) derive from the germline V gene. V is shortened by 7 bases, J by 5 bases, and the region joining them spans 18 bases. The CDR3 contains 15 residues, cysteine and phenylalanine counted. Of all the DNA, just the CDR3 is kept, 45 bases in frame from base 1.